One T cell receptor (beta chain) is described in this entry. Over chemoradiotherapy, repertoires were sampled more than once. The data stem from a study of chemoradiotherapy in HPV16-positive cancers. The germline V and J ends were trimmed by 6 bases and 4 bases, with 7 bases remaining between them. The CDR3 spans 12 residues. Germline lookup yields CDR1 MDHEN and CDR2 SYDVKM. TCRdb's copy holds only in-frame clones and misses some; the assay was immunoSEQ multiplex PCR. Counted here are about 7,000 clones, roughly 85% occurring once; the ten biggest clones make up more than 3.5%. This sequence originates from a human donor with HPV-associated anogenital cancer. V is TRBV28 and J is TRBJ2-1; perhaps TRBD2 as D (6 bases). The specimen was taken from a patient who underwent chemoradiotherapy. CDR3 DNA: TGTGCCAGCAGGCGGGATTACAATGAGCAGTTCTTC. Its translation is CASRRDYNEQFF.